This T cell receptor (beta chain) comes out of a study of post-analysis software for immune sequencing data. Study-wide results and limits: Comparison of patients with controls showed roughly five TRBV segments more frequent in patients, TRBV5-6, TRBV5-1 and TRBV20-1 among them.

Unique molecular identifiers were carried by the TCR beta cDNA libraries. From the PCR reads, TCRdb called clonotypes with MiXCR, one entry per CDR3 protein. This repertoire shows 700,000 to 800,000 distinct CDR3 sequences, roughly 29% found once; its top ten account for roughly 0.54%. The CDR3 has 14 amino acids. V dropped 7 bases and J dropped 0; count of bases not matched to a gene: 7. Germline-derived CDR1 and CDR2 are SGHRS and YFSETQ. As for this clonotype: What it recognizes is unknown.

Sequencing input: blood. The chain combines TRBV5-1 with TRBJ2-7; the match to TRBD1 covers 7 bases. The TCR sequence derives from a girl aged 5-17 years with multiple sclerosis. The CDR3 spells CASGTGQSSYEQYF. In DNA form, the CDR3 reads TGCGCCAGCGGTACGGGACAGAGCTCCTACGAGCAGTACTTC.